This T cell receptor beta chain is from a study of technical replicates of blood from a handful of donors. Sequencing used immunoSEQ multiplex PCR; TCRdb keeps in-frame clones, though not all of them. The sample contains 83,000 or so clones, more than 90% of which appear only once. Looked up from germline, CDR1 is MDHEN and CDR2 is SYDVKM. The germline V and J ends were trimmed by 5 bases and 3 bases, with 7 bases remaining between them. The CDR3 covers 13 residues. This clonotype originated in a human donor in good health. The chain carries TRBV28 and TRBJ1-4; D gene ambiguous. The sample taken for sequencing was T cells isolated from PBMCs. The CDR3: CASSITANEKLFF. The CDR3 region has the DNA TGTGCCAGCAGTATCACAGCTAATGAAAAACTGTTTTTT. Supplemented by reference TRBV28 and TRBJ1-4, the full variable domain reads DVKVTQSSRYLVKRTGEKVFLECVQDMDHENMFWYRQDPGLGLRLIYFSYDVKMKEKGDIPEGYSVSREKKERFSLILESASTNQTSMYLCASSITANEKLFFGSGTQLSVL.